One sample yielded the 19 T cell receptor beta chains listed below, sequenced in a study of neoadjuvant anti-PD-1 for oral cavity cancer. The data were produced by immunoSEQ multiplex PCR, yet TCRdb's version contains in-frame clones alone and is incomplete. Of 7,000 to 9,000 clones in the sample, around half were seen once. This specimen consisted of tumor tissue, obtained before nivolumab (anti-PD-1) treatment. The receptors derive from a person aged 35-80 years with oral cavity squamous cell carcinoma.

V is TRBV25-1 and J is TRBJ2-3, with D unresolved. This CDR3 has 12 residues. V was shortened by 5 bases and J by 14 bases, with 17 bases between the two germline ends. Germline CDR1 MGHDK, CDR2 SYGVNS. The chain's CDR3 is CASSLTTTPGYF. The CDR3 region has the DNA TGTGCCAGCAGTCTTACTACCACCCCAGGGTATTTT.

The gene calls are TRBV30 and TRBJ2-1; D uncertain. V lost 0 bases and J lost 5, with 11 bases in between. Germline-derived CDR1 and CDR2 are GTSNPN and SVGIG (reference sequence). This CDR3 spans 14 amino acids. CDR3 DNA: TGTGCCTGGAGTGTCGGTAGGGTGAACAATGAGCAGTTCTTC. Protein: CAWSVGRVNNEQFF.

This clone was detected a few times. The chain uses TRBV27 and TRBJ2-3; TRBD2 matches 8 bases. From germline, CDR1 is MNHEY and CDR2 SMNVEV (reference sequence). This CDR3 has 16 residues. V lost 5 bases to trimming and J lost 5 bases; unmatched junction nucleotides: 12. This CDR3 reads CASSPRGLGLRDTQYF. DNA for the CDR3: TGTGCCAGCAGTCCGAGGGGACTAGGGCTCAGAGATACGCAGTATTTT.

The chain is built from TRBV6-5 and TRBJ2-1, with TRBD1 identical over 10 bases. CDR3 length: 15 residues. Trimming cost V 0 bases and J 5 bases; bases outside gene matches: 1. Germline CDR1 reads MNHEY; CDR2 reads SVGAGI. CDR3 nucleotide sequence: TGTGCCAGCAGTTACTCGGGACAGGGGAACAATGAGCAGTTCTTC. This sequence encodes CASSYSGQGNNEQFF.

The rearrangement joins TRBV6-6 to TRBJ2-1; 13 bases match TRBD2. With V trimmed by 4 bases and J by 2 bases, 2 bases remained unmatched. This CDR3 is 16 amino acids long. Germline V gene data show CDR1 as MNHNY and CDR2 as SVGAGI (reference sequence). Here the CDR3 DNA reads TGTGCCAGCAGTTTACTAGCGGGAGGGACCTACAATGAGCAGTTCTTC. Protein product: CASSLLAGGTYNEQFF.

V is TRBV7-9 and J is TRBJ2-1; the D gene could be TRBD1 or TRBD2 (6 bases each). The germline gives CDR1 SEHNR, CDR2 FQNEAQ (reference sequence). The V end lost 11 bases, the J end lost 7 bases, and 15 bases lay between the germline ends. CDR3 size: 12 residues. This CDR3 reads CASRGVGNEQFF. The CDR3 DNA follows: TGTGCCTCGAGGGGGGTGGGGAATGAGCAGTTCTTC.

This clone is labeled large (0.1 to 1%). This chain uses TRBV27 with TRBJ1-1; the D gene is possibly TRBD1 (5 bases). The CDR3 consists of 16 residues. V shed 6 bases and J shed 0 bases, with 17 bases lying between them. Germline values: CDR1 MNHEY, CDR2 SMNVEV (reference sequence). The CDR3 reads CASSLGVSGLNTEAFF. In DNA, the CDR3 is TGTGCCAGCAGCCTGGGGGTCTCTGGATTGAACACTGAAGCTTTCTTT.

In DNA form, the CDR3 reads TGTGCCAGCTCACCACAGGGGGCTACTGAAGCTTTCTTT. It codes for CASSPQGATEAFF. This rearrangement joins TRBV18 to TRBJ1-1, with 7 bases matching TRBD1. V dropped 1 base and J dropped 5; count of bases not matched to a gene: 1. Germline lookup yields CDR1 KGHSH and CDR2 LQKENI. The CDR3 contains 13 residues.

The CDR3 here is CASSEDGWRDEQYF. The DNA of the CDR3 is TGCGCCAGCAGTGAGGACGGGTGGAGGGACGAGCAGTACTTC. This chain connects TRBV10-1 to TRBJ2-7; TRBD2 is a possible D gene (6 bases). The CDR3 has 14 residues. The germline gives CDR1 WNHNN, CDR2 SYGVQD (reference sequence). V shed 2 bases and J shed 5 bases, with 13 bases lying between them.

This clone was counted only a few times. The rearrangement links TRBV29-1 to TRBJ2-1, with TRBD2 matching 9 bases. Germline loops: CDR1 SQVTM, CDR2 ANQGSEA. This CDR3 contains 13 residues. The V gene end was trimmed by 6 bases and the J gene end by 5 bases; junction bases not matched to a gene: 5. The CDR3: CSVGRGGHNEQFF. DNA for the CDR3: TGCAGCGTCGGGCGGGGGGGCCACAATGAGCAGTTCTTC.

Notes on this clone: Other DNA sequences in this specimen translate into the identical CDR3. CDR3 sequence (DNA): TGTGCCAGCAGCGTAGATGGCGGGAGAGATACGCAGTATTTT. Translating gives CASSVDGGRDTQYF. The gene calls are TRBV9 and TRBJ2-3; 7 bases are shared with TRBD2. J was trimmed by 5 bases and V by 0 bases; bases with no gene match: 3. This CDR3 is 14 amino acids long. Looked up from germline, CDR1 is SGDLS and CDR2 is YYNGEE.

This clone was seen more than once but under ten times. CDR3 in amino acids: CASSLLLPGANVLTF. CDR3 in DNA: TGTGCCAGCAGCTTACTCTTACCTGGGGCCAACGTCCTGACTTTC. The chain recombines TRBV5-8 with TRBJ2-6; no reliable D call. Germline V lookup: CDR1 SGHTS, CDR2 YDEGEE. Trimming cost V 2 bases and J 2 bases, with 8 bases left between them. CDR3 length equals 15 residues.

V and J are TRBV6-5 and TRBJ2-7; a weak D match, TRBD1 (7 bases). CDR1 and CDR2 (germline): MNHEY, SVGAGI. This CDR3 contains 13 residues. The germline V and J ends were trimmed by 4 bases and 3 bases, with 10 bases remaining between them. CDR3 sequence (DNA): TGTGCCAGCAGTTGGGGGGACAGCTACGAGCAGTACTTC. Translation: CASSWGDSYEQYF.

For the CDR3, the DNA is TGCAGTGCTAGCGAGACCCACGAGCAGTACTTC. Protein sequence: CSASETHEQYF. This chain joins TRBV20-1 and TRBJ2-7; D gene unclear. Germline V lookup: CDR1 DFQATT, CDR2 SNEGSKA (reference sequence). The ends were cut back, 3 bases at V and 5 bases at J, with 8 bases in the middle. The CDR3 covers 11 residues.

This sequence joins TRBV11-2 and TRBJ2-7; 7 bases are a match to TRBD2. Trimming took 4 bases from V and 3 from J; bases not matched to a gene: 6. This CDR3 contains 14 residues. Germline-derived CDR1 and CDR2 are SGHAT and FQNNGV. CDR3 in amino acids: CASSSSGNHYEQYF. DNA for the CDR3: TGTGCCAGCAGCTCCAGCGGGAACCACTACGAGCAGTACTTC.

This clone has just a few counts. V gene TRBV28 combines with J gene TRBJ1-5; D call uncertain. The CDR3 extends over 12 amino acids. Trimming cost V 7 bases and J 4 bases, with 8 bases left between them. Germline values: CDR1 MDHEN, CDR2 SYDVKM. The CDR3 bases are TGTGCCAGCACAAGGAGAAATCAGCCCCAGCATTTT. Protein sequence: CASTRRNQPQHF.

A few counts support this clone. The chain is built from TRBV2 and TRBJ1-1, with TRBD1 as a possible D gene (5 bases). The CDR3 is 16 residues long. V dropped 2 bases and J dropped 0 bases, with 13 bases sitting between them. Germline V gene sequence: CDR1 SNHLY, CDR2 FYNNEI. CDR3 loop: CASSENDRIMNTEAFF. CDR3 bases: TGTGCCAGCAGTGAAAACGACAGAATCATGAACACTGAAGCTTTCTTT. Supplemented by reference TRBV2 and TRBJ1-1, the full variable domain reads EPEVTQTPSHQVTQMGQEVILRCVPISNHLYFYWYRQILGQKVEFLVSFYNNEISEKSEIFDDQFSVERPDGSNFTLKIRSTKLEDSAMYFCASSENDRIMNTEAFFGQGTRLTVV.

In this sample, this clone turned up once. This chain connects TRBV5-6 to TRBJ1-1; D perhaps matches TRBD1 (5 bases). The V gene lost 2 bases and the J gene lost 1 base, with 6 bases spanning the gap. The CDR3 length is 13 residues. Germline CDR1 SGHDT, CDR2 YYEEEE. The chain's CDR3 is CASSLGANTEAFF. CDR3 in DNA: TGTGCCAGCAGCTTAGGGGCGAACACTGAAGCTTTCTTT.

This clone occurred a few times. The chain carries TRBV6-5 and TRBJ1-4; D gene ambiguous. V was clipped by 8 bases and J by 7 bases, with 17 bases between them. The CDR3 consists of 14 residues. The germline V gene encodes CDR1 MNHEY and CDR2 SVGAGI. The CDR3 DNA sequence: TGTGCCAGCGCCAGTCCAAAGCTGGGTGAAAAACTGTTTTTT. This encodes CASASPKLGEKLFF.